These 19 T cell receptor beta chains were sequenced from one sample in a study of T cell responses to AZD1222 COVID-19 vaccine. Here immunoSEQ multiplex PCR was the method, and the copy in TCRdb shows in-frame clones only, minus some. The data contain about 150,000 clones, roughly 91% of them singletons. The specimen was peripheral blood, collected on day 0 of AZD1222 vaccination. All receptors come from an adult in good health.

The gene calls are TRBV7-9 and TRBJ2-1, with 7 bases identical to TRBD2. The V and J ends lost 2 bases and 8 bases, in that order; junction bases with no gene match: 9. Germline V CDR1 and CDR2: SEHNR, FQNEAQ (reference sequence). This CDR3 has 15 residues. CDR3 loop: CASSLPVGLVYEQFF. The CDR3, as DNA: TGTGCCAGCAGCTTACCCGTAGGACTAGTTTATGAGCAGTTCTTC. Variable domain in full (rest from reference TRBV7-9 and TRBJ2-1): DTGVSQNPRHKITKRGQNVTFRCDPISEHNRLYWYRQTLGQGPEFLTYFQNEAQLEKSRLLSDRFSAERPKGSFSTLEIQRTEQGDSAMYLCASSLPVGLVYEQFFGPGTRLTVL.

This clone was detected once. The chain combines TRBV30 with TRBJ1-2; weak D call: TRBD1 (5 bases). The CDR3 is 15 amino acids. The ends were cut back, 5 bases at V and 8 bases at J, with 24 bases in the middle. Germline V gene data show CDR1 as GTSNPN and CDR2 as SVGIG (reference sequence). CDR3 sequence: CAWRVFGGGEGGYTF. As DNA, the CDR3 is TGTGCCTGGCGGGTCTTCGGCGGGGGGGAAGGGGGCTACACCTTC.

The chain is built from TRBV4-1 and TRBJ2-5; perhaps TRBD1 as D (5 bases). The CDR3 totals 14 residues. In germline, CDR1 is MGHRA, CDR2 YSYEKL. V lost 0 bases, J lost 5 bases, and 10 bases lay in between. DNA for the CDR3: TGCGCCAGCAGCCAAGAAGGCAGGGTGGAGACCCAGTACTTC. It is translated as CASSQEGRVETQYF.

The rearrangement uses TRBV27 and TRBJ1-5; tentatively, D is TRBD1 (6 bases). The CDR3 sequence is 16 residues long. Germline lookup yields CDR1 MNHEY and CDR2 SMNVEV (reference sequence). V was clipped by 4 bases and J by 0 bases, with 13 bases between them. Here the CDR3 reads CASSSKQGYSNQPQHF. CDR3 in DNA: TGTGCCAGCAGTTCCAAACAGGGCTATAGCAATCAGCCCCAGCATTTT.

The gene calls are TRBV6-5 and TRBJ1-2, with 9 bases that match TRBD1. Germline CDR1 and CDR2: MNHEY and SVGAGI. V gave up 0 bases and J gave up 3 bases; unmatched junction bases: 2. This CDR3 has 15 residues. The CDR3 region has the DNA TGTGCCAGCAGTTACTCGGGGACAGGGCACTATGGCTACACCTTC. Its translation is CASSYSGTGHYGYTF.

As to this clone: In the same sample, other DNA sequences code for this CDR3. The chain combines TRBV6-5 with TRBJ1-1, with D maybe TRBD1 (5 bases). Trimming removed 0 bases from V and 0 bases from J, with 8 bases in between. The CDR3 has 15 amino acids. Germline CDR1 reads MNHEY; CDR2 reads SVGAGI. CDR3 nucleotide sequence: TGTGCCAGCAGTTACTCAGGACAACTGAACACTGAAGCTTTCTTT. Translated: CASSYSGQLNTEAFF.

Worth noting for this clone: Distinct nucleotide sequences in the sample also encode this CDR3. This rearrangement joins TRBV5-4 to TRBJ2-2; D call uncertain. Germline assignment: CDR1 SGHNT and CDR2 YYREEE (reference sequence). The CDR3 has 13 residues. Deletions cut 4 bases from V and 1 base from J, with 5 bases between. The CDR3 coding sequence is TGTGCCAGCAGCCTTCAGAACACCGGGGAGCTGTTTTTT. The encoded protein is CASSLQNTGELFF.

The genes are TRBV6-4 and TRBJ2-1; D is undetermined. Germline V CDR1 and CDR2: MRHNA, SNTAGT. The CDR3 contains 13 residues. V lost 5 bases and J lost 9, with 14 bases in between. The CDR3 loop reads CASSSDGTIEQFF. CDR3 nucleotides: TGTGCCAGCAGTTCGGACGGAACCATTGAGCAGTTCTTC.

The V call is TRBV5-1, the J call TRBJ2-7; TRBD2 agrees at 7 bases. The CDR3 length is 13 residues. J was trimmed by 7 bases and V by 0 bases; bases with no gene match: 4. From germline, CDR1 is SGHRS and CDR2 YFSETQ. CDR3 bases: TGCGCCAGCAGCTTGGGAGCGGGGAGGGAGCAGTACTTC. Its protein product is CASSLGAGREQYF.

The J gene is TRBJ1-3, the V gene TRBV5-4; 8 bases fit TRBD1. The CDR3 totals 15 residues. Germline-derived CDR1 and CDR2 are SGHNT and YYREEE (reference sequence). V was clipped by 2 bases and J by 3 bases; unmatched bases: 4. The CDR3 protein is CASSFDRGYGNTIYF. CDR3 coding DNA: TGTGCCAGCAGCTTTGACAGGGGCTATGGAAACACCATATATTTT. Together with reference TRBV5-4 and TRBJ1-3, the CDR3 gives the full variable domain: ETGVTQSPTHLIKTRGQQVTLRCSSQSGHNTVSWYQQALGQGPQFIFQYYREEENGRGNFPPRFSGLQFPNYSSELNVNALELDDSALYLCASSFDRGYGNTIYFGEGSWLTVV.

J is TRBJ1-5 and V is TRBV27; weak D call: TRBD1 (6 bases). Trimming stripped 5 bases from V and 7 bases from J, with 12 bases between. Per the germline V gene, CDR1 is MNHEY and CDR2 is SMNVEV (reference sequence). This CDR3 is 13 amino acids long. Written as DNA, the CDR3 is TGTGCCAGCAGTAGAGACAGGTACCAGCCCCAGCATTTT. This translates into CASSRDRYQPQHF.

V gene TRBV6-1 combines with J gene TRBJ1-2, with a tentative D call TRBD1 (5 bases). Germline V CDR1 and CDR2: MNHNS, SASEGT. CDR3 length: 14 amino acids. Trimming removed 1 base from V and 7 bases from J, with 13 bases in between. CDR3 sequence reads: CASSEGGGTGGYTF. In DNA form, the CDR3 reads TGTGCCAGCAGTGAAGGTGGAGGGACCGGTGGCTACACCTTC.

This chain uses TRBV6-5 with TRBJ1-1; a possible D gene is TRBD1 (6 bases). V shed 0 bases and J shed 1 base, with 9 bases lying between them. In germline, CDR1 is MNHEY, CDR2 SVGAGI. The CDR3 has 15 residues. CDR3 nucleotides: TGTGCCAGCAGTTACTCTCGGACAGAGAACACTGAAGCTTTCTTT. Translating gives CASSYSRTENTEAFF.

The chain is built from TRBV19 and TRBJ1-2; D possibly corresponds to TRBD1 (5 bases). Germline V gene sequence: CDR1 LNHDA, CDR2 SQIVND (reference sequence). Between the trimmed V and J ends, which lost 2 bases and 6 bases, there was a span of 10 bases. CDR3 length: 13 residues. CDR3 region: CASSIRQGHGYTF. The CDR3 DNA is TGTGCCAGTAGTATACGGCAGGGTCATGGCTACACCTTC.

The chain joins TRBV29-1 to TRBJ2-5, with 12 bases lining up with TRBD2. CDR1 SQVTM and CDR2 ANQGSEA come from the germline V gene. The junction had 4 bases not matched to a gene; V was cut back by 6 bases and J by 2 bases. The CDR3 has 14 amino acids. CDR3 residues: CSVRLAGVQETQYF. The DNA of the CDR3 is TGCAGCGTGCGACTAGCGGGGGTGCAAGAGACCCAGTACTTC.

This chain uses TRBV11-2 with TRBJ2-7; D not certain. Germline CDR1 SGHAT, CDR2 FQNNGV. This CDR3 is 14 amino acids long. Trimming removed 1 base from V and 7 bases from J, with 14 bases in between. The CDR3 bases are TGTGCCAGCAGCTTAGGCTTTCAGGAGATTGAGCAGTACTTC. Translating gives CASSLGFQEIEQYF. The full variable domain, rest sourced from reference TRBV11-2 and TRBJ2-7, is EAGVAQSPRYKIIEKRQSVAFWCNPISGHATLYWYQQILGQGPKLLIQFQNNGVVDDSQLPKDRFSAERLKGVDSTLKIQPAKLEDSAVYLCASSLGFQEIEQYFGPGTRLTVT.

The chain is built from TRBV29-1 and TRBJ1-2; no firm D call. This CDR3 has 11 amino acids. V was clipped by 6 bases and J by 5 bases, with 10 bases between them. Germline loops: CDR1 SQVTM, CDR2 ANQGSEA. CDR3 sequence: CSVTEGYGYTF. The DNA of the CDR3 is TGCAGCGTAACAGAGGGTTATGGCTACACCTTC.

This chain links TRBV7-8 with TRBJ1-1; D gene uncertain. This CDR3 has 12 amino acids. Between the trimmed V and J ends, which lost 5 bases and 4 bases, there was a span of 8 bases. The germline V gene encodes CDR1 SGHVS and CDR2 FQNEAQ. The CDR3 is CASSPSSTEAFF. In nucleotides, the CDR3 is TGTGCCAGCAGCCCTAGTAGCACTGAAGCTTTCTTT.

The chain couples TRBV23-1 to TRBJ1-1; D is unclear. TRBV23-1 is given ORF status, its function remaining uncertain. This CDR3 has 16 amino acids. With 0 bases removed from V and 1 base from J, the gap between germline ends came to 12 bases. DNA of the CDR3: TGCGCCAGCAGTCAATCTTCACAAAGCCCGAACACTGAAGCTTTCTTT. Amino acids: CASSQSSQSPNTEAFF.